This T cell receptor (beta chain) emerged from a study of T cell responses to AZD1222 COVID-19 vaccine. Study-wide findings and caveats: Baseline seropositivity characterized only a handful of AZD1222 recipients. Clonal diversity may have been underestimated, and the donors were mostly white British, with more females than males.

Libraries were prepared by immunoSEQ multiplex PCR; TCRdb keeps only in-frame clonotypes and omits some of them. The sample carries roughly 89,000 clones, around nine tenths recorded once. CDR3 length: 13 residues. The V gene lost 0 bases and the J gene lost 9 bases, with 10 bases spanning the gap. Germline V CDR1 and CDR2: SGDLS, YYNGEE. Turning to this clone: The antigen remains undetermined.

V usage is TRBV9 and J usage is TRBJ2-1; D is possibly TRBD2 (5 bases). Sequences were derived from peripheral blood, sampled on day 0 of MenACWY control vaccination. This receptor was taken from an adult in good health. Here the CDR3 reads CASSVVGVGEQFF. The DNA of the CDR3 is TGTGCCAGCAGCGTAGTCGGGGTGGGTGAGCAGTTCTTC.